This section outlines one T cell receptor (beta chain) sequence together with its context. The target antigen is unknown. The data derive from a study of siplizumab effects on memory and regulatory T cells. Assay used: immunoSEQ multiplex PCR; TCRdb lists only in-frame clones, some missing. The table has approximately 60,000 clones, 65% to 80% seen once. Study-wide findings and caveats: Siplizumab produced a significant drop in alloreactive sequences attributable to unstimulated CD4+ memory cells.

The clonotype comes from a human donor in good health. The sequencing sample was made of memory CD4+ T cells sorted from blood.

The CDR3 here is CASKLGQGTTDTQYF. The CDR3 DNA reads TGTGCCAGCAAGTTAGGACAGGGGACCACAGATACGCAGTATTTT. J is TRBJ2-3 and V is TRBV25-1, with 9 bases fitting TRBD1. Germline-derived CDR1 and CDR2 are MGHDK and SYGVNS. V trimming: 7 bases; J trimming: 2 bases; junction bases outside the gene matches: 7. There are 15 residues in the CDR3.